In its sample, the clone carrying this T cell receptor (beta chain) was seen a few times. What it binds is unknown. Germline-derived CDR1 and CDR2 are LNHNV and YYDKDF (reference sequence). The CDR3 consists of 16 residues. Trimming stripped 0 bases from V and 8 bases from J, with 14 bases between. Here immunoSEQ multiplex PCR was the method, and the copy in TCRdb shows in-frame clones only, minus some. This table holds about 15,000 clones, around 70% found once. The sample originates from a study of T cell clonotyping in hematopoietic cell transplantation. Overall study results and limits: Few recipient clonotypes overlapped donors; over 95% were de novo at given depth. Recipient TCR diversity dropped after transplant; expanded clonotypes rose from day 30 to 180. CD4 and CD8 repertoire contributions could not be separated without sorting.

The material sequenced was peripheral blood mononuclear cells. The gene calls are TRBV15 and TRBJ1-6; TRBD1 might be the D (5 bases). The clonotype comes from an older woman in good health. Some clones in this sample may be carry-over from other donors' samples. The CDR3 DNA follows: TGTGCCACCAGCAGAGATCTGGCGGGGCAGGATTCACCCCTCCACTTT. Translating gives CATSRDLAGQDSPLHF. The full variable domain, its missing parts supplied by reference TRBV15 and TRBJ1-6, is DAMVIQNPRYQVTQFGKPVTLSCSQTLNHNVMYWYQQKSSQAPKLLFHYYDKDFNNEADTPDNFQSRRPNTSFCFLDIRSPGLGDTAMYLCATSRDLAGQDSPLHFGNGTRLTVT.